This T cell receptor beta chain was recovered during a study of radiotherapy plus CTLA-4 blockade in lung cancer. Study-wide context: Overall, approximately 17% of patients showed an objective response, while approximately 30% attained disease control.

Whole-study findings and limits: Reportedly, early blood T cell clone dynamics best predicted response, with interferon-beta. Blood-borne expansion of tumor-derived TCR clones followed radiotherapy plus ipilimumab.

The CDR3 sequence is 13 residues long. Looked up from germline, CDR1 is SNHLY and CDR2 is FYNNEI. V shed 6 bases and J shed 6 bases, with 14 bases lying between them. There are a few counts of this clone. Antigen: not known. Using immunoSEQ multiplex PCR, the repertoire was profiled, and TCRdb retains in-frame clones only, with some absent. This table has about 28,000 clones, about 72% appearing once. The material was peripheral blood, obtained from a patient treated with radiotherapy plus ipilimumab. V usage is TRBV2 and J usage is TRBJ1-2; D unresolved. This TCR came from a human donor with non-small cell lung cancer who had stable disease on radiotherapy plus ipilimumab. The CDR3 reads CASRVGEVDGYTF. The CDR3 DNA follows: TGTGCCAGCAGAGTGGGAGAAGTGGATGGCTACACCTTC.